One sample yielded the 27 T cell receptor beta chains listed below, sequenced in a study of post-analysis software for immune sequencing data (dated by TCRdb to the mid-2010s). What the authors observed across the whole study: Several TRBV segments, including TRBV5-6, TRBV5-1 and TRBV20-1, were significantly more frequent in patients than controls.

What these receptors recognize is not known. Libraries were prepared through PCR. Sequencing used an Illumina HiSeq 2500. To reduce PCR and sequencing biases, unique molecular identifiers were built into the TCR beta cDNA libraries. TCRdb reworked the public reads: Q25 trimming with fastp, MiXCR clone assembly, productive beta chains retained. Every entry covers one CDR3 protein and lists the most common genes and DNA from its rows. The sample profile shows some 890,000 distinct CDR3 sequences; roughly 50% of them were found once. The top ten constitute 4.6% of the sample. The sequenced sample consisted of blood. The receptors were gathered from a girl under 18 with multiple sclerosis.

The chain uses TRBV6-2 or TRBV6-3 and TRBJ2-7; possibly TRBD2 for D (5 bases). The germline V gene has CDR1 MNHEY and CDR2 SVGEGT. This CDR3 comprises 13 residues. The V end lost 2 bases, the J end lost 3 bases, and 8 bases lay between the germline ends. CDR3 DNA sequence: TGTGCCAGCAGTTACCTAGCTTACTACGAGCAGTACTTC. It translates to CASSYLAYYEQYF.

This clonotype was seen just once. The CDR3 DNA reads as TGCAGCGTCGATGTCTCCCCGGGACAAAATCGCGGCTACACCTTC. This sequence encodes CSVDVSPGQNRGYTF. The J gene is TRBJ1-2, the V gene TRBV29-1, with D maybe TRBD1 (6 bases). The V end was cut by 6 bases, the J end by 8 bases, with 25 bases between. CDR1 is SQVTM, CDR2 ANQGSEA, per germline. This CDR3 is built from 15 residues.

This clonotype was seen a few times. This chain uses TRBV5-1 with TRBJ2-1, with 9 bases fitting TRBD1. Germline V CDR1 and CDR2: SGHRS, YFSETQ. This CDR3 region has 15 residues. The J segment lost 3 bases and the V segment lost 4 bases, leaving 5 bases of the junction unmatched. The CDR3 DNA follows: TGCGCCAGCAGCGCCGGGACAGGGCTCTACAATGAGCAGTTCTTC. This gives the protein CASSAGTGLYNEQFF. Based on the CDR3 plus reference TRBV5-1 and TRBJ2-1, the full variable domain is KAGVTQTPRYLIKTRGQQVTLSCSPISGHRSVSWYQQTPGQGLQFLFEYFSETQRNKGNFPGRFSGRQFSNSRSEMNVSTLELGDSALYLCASSAGTGLYNEQFFGPGTRLTVL.

This clonotype came up a few times. V is TRBV3-1 and J is TRBJ2-7; D uncertain. Germline values: CDR1 LGHDT, CDR2 YNNKEL (reference sequence). CDR3 length: 15 residues. Trimming cost V 0 bases and J 4 bases, with 13 bases left between them. CDR3 DNA: TGTGCCAGCAGCCAAGATGTAGGGTCCAAGTACGAGCAGTACTTC. This translates into CASSQDVGSKYEQYF.

The chain carries TRBV6-5 and TRBJ2-5; possibly TRBD1 or TRBD2 for D (7 bases each). The germline gives CDR1 MNHEY, CDR2 SVGAGI. The V end was cut by 2 bases, the J end by 2 bases, with 21 bases between. The CDR3 has 18 residues. CDR3 sequence: CASSYEEGASGPQETQYF. In nucleotides, the CDR3 is TGTGCCAGCAGTTACGAGGAGGGGGCTAGCGGTCCTCAAGAGACCCAGTACTTC.

The chain links TRBV4-1 to TRBJ2-7; 7 positions agree with TRBD1. The CDR3 runs 14 residues. V was pared by 4 bases and J by 4 bases, with 7 bases of the junction left unmatched. Germline lookup yields CDR1 MGHRA and CDR2 YSYEKL. The CDR3 DNA sequence: TGCGCCAGCAGCCCAGCGAGGGGGCTTTACGAGCAGTACTTC. Its protein product is CASSPARGLYEQYF.

This clonotype was counted once. This chain uses TRBV25-1 with TRBJ1-5; the D is unclear. There are 16 residues in the CDR3. The V end was cut by 3 bases, the J end by 6 bases, with 18 bases between. CDR1 is MGHDK and CDR2 is SYGVNS in the germline V gene. CDR3 coding DNA: TGTGCCAGCAGTGAGCCCGGGCCTCCGTTGGGTCAGCCCCAGCATTTT. It codes for CASSEPGPPLGQPQHF.

The V and J genes are TRBV7-9 and TRBJ1-2; D is perhaps TRBD1 (6 bases). Germline-derived CDR1 and CDR2 are SEHNR and FQNEAQ (reference sequence). V gave up 0 bases and J gave up 1 base, with 12 bases separating them. The CDR3 spans 16 residues. CDR3 sequence: CASSLARPGVNYGYTF. The CDR3 bases are TGTGCCAGCAGCTTAGCGCGTCCAGGGGTTAACTATGGCTACACCTTC.

The chain couples TRBV29-1 to TRBJ2-7; perhaps TRBD1 as D (6 bases). Germline assignment: CDR1 SQVTM and CDR2 ANQGSEA. The CDR3 is made up of 13 amino acids. Trimming pared 4 bases from V and 3 bases from J, leaving 13 bases between. CDR3 region: CSVAGRGYYEQYF. The DNA for the CDR3 is TGCAGCGTTGCGGGCAGGGGATACTACGAGCAGTACTTC.

This rearrangement joins TRBV28 to TRBJ2-5; 7 bases agree with TRBD1. This CDR3 spans 13 amino acids. Trimming at V came to 5 bases and at J to 5 bases, leaving 5 bases not matched to a gene. Germline V gene sequence: CDR1 MDHEN, CDR2 SYDVKM. The DNA of the CDR3 is TGTGCCAGCAGTCCACAGGGGTGGGAGACCCAGTACTTC. Protein product: CASSPQGWETQYF.

The chain has TRBV6-5 and TRBJ1-1; a weak D match, TRBD1 (6 bases). The CDR3 runs 15 residues. Germline CDR1 is MNHEY and CDR2 is SVGAGI. V was cut by 1 base and J by 3 bases, with 12 bases left in between. The CDR3 nucleotides are TGTGCCAGCAGTTACTATCGGGGGCGGGACACTGAAGCTTTCTTT. Amino acid sequence: CASSYYRGRDTEAFF.

The chain couples TRBV29-1 to TRBJ1-2; 8 bases fit TRBD1. Trimming at V came to 6 bases and at J to 7 bases, leaving 10 bases not matched to a gene. This CDR3 has 13 residues. Germline CDR1 is SQVTM and CDR2 is ANQGSEA. CDR3 amino acids: CSVGSGQAGGYTF. The DNA of the CDR3 is TGCAGCGTCGGCTCGGGACAGGCTGGTGGCTACACCTTC.

The chain couples TRBV7-6 to TRBJ2-3; TRBD2 aligns across 14 bases. CDR3 size: 16 residues. Losses at the gene ends were 0 bases for V and 5 bases for J; bases not matched to a gene: 1. Germline CDR1 and CDR2: SGHVS and FNYEAQ. CDR3: CASSLAGTSGGDTQYF. In DNA form, the CDR3 reads TGTGCCAGCAGCTTAGCGGGGACTAGCGGGGGAGATACGCAGTATTTT.

This chain connects TRBV11-1 to TRBJ2-7, with 7 nucleotides matching TRBD2. The J segment lost 3 bases and the V segment lost 1 base, leaving 6 bases of the junction unmatched. Germline-derived CDR1 and CDR2 are SGHAT and FQDESV (reference sequence). This CDR3 is 15 amino acids long. The CDR3 bases are TGTGCCAGCAGCTTAGGTAATGGGGAGGGCTACGAGCAGTACTTC. Translating gives CASSLGNGEGYEQYF.

The chain uses TRBV20-1 and TRBJ1-2; D is ambiguous. The V end was cut by 1 base, the J end by 4 bases, with 10 bases between. The V gene's germline CDR1 is DFQATT and CDR2 SNEGSKA (reference sequence). The CDR3 consists of 13 residues. CDR3 bases: TGCAGTGCTAGAGCGGCAGGTCGCTATGGCTACACCTTC. This translates into CSARAAGRYGYTF.

In regard to this clonotype: Compared with germline, one end of the junction differs, possibly owing to a read error. The chain joins TRBV12-5 to TRBJ1-2; D uncertain. CDR1 and CDR2 from the germline V gene are LGHNT and FRNRAP. This CDR3 contains 16 residues. The CDR3 loop reads CASGLVGPSENYGHTF. CDR3 coding DNA: TGTGCTAGTGGTTTGGTAGGGCCCAGTGAGAACTATGGCCACACCTTC.

The V and J genes are TRBV5-1 and TRBJ2-5; D is tentatively TRBD1 or TRBD2 (5 bases each). The DNA end is a closer match to TRBJ2-7, so the J assignment may be wrong. The CDR3 runs to 15 residues. Germline CDR1 is SGHRS and CDR2 is YFSETQ. DNA for the CDR3: TGCGCCAGCAACACGGCCGGGACGGTAACCTACGAGCAGTACTTC. This sequence encodes CASNTAGTVTYEQYF.

This clonotype appeared once. The V call is TRBV27, the J call TRBJ2-1, with D tentatively TRBD1 (6 bases). The CDR3 runs 14 residues. V lost 8 bases to trimming and J lost 5 bases, with 16 bases between them. The germline CDR1 and CDR2 sequences are MNHEY and SMNVEV (reference sequence). The CDR3 nucleotides read TGTGCCAGCGAGGGACAATTCCCTGACAATGAGCAGTTCTTC. As protein: CASEGQFPDNEQFF.

The chain couples TRBV21-1 to TRBJ2-7; TRBD1, the D gene given by the table, was not confirmed from the DNA. TRBV21-1 is assigned pseudogene status. The CDR3 is made up of 16 amino acids. The CDR3, as DNA: TGTGCCGGATTCAGTTTAAGGGGGAGCCACGACTACGAGCAGTACTTC. Its translation: CAGFSLRGSHDYEQYF.

This chain uses TRBV11-2 with TRBJ2-4; D ambiguous. The closer fit of TRBJ2-7 to the DNA end suggests the J call may be wrong. CDR1 is SGHAT, CDR2 FQNNGV, per germline. The CDR3 totals 14 residues. The CDR3 loop is CASSPTGPQHEQYF. The CDR3 coding sequence is TGTGCCAGCAGCCCAACCGGGCCTCAACACGAGCAGTACTTC.

In its sample, this clonotype was seen a few times. The genes are TRBV20-1 and TRBJ2-7, with 7 bases matching TRBD2. V shed 0 bases, J shed 4 bases, and the junction held 9 bases outside the gene matches. From germline, CDR1 is DFQATT and CDR2 SNEGSKA (reference sequence). CDR3 length: 15 amino acids. This CDR3 reads CSARDLRREFYEQYF. CDR3 in DNA: TGCAGTGCTAGAGATCTGAGGCGGGAGTTTTACGAGCAGTACTTC.

The chain has TRBV6-2 or TRBV6-3 and TRBJ2-4, with D perhaps given as TRBD1 or TRBD2 (5 bases each). With 2 bases removed from V and 7 bases from J, the gap between germline ends came to 12 bases. The CDR3 sequence is 14 residues long. The germline CDR1 and CDR2 sequences are MNHEY and SVGEGT. As DNA, the CDR3 is TGTGCCAGCAGTTACAGTGGGGGTAGGAACATTCAGTACTTC. Residues: CASSYSGGRNIQYF.

This chain joins TRBV29-1 and TRBJ2-7; D could derive from TRBD1 or TRBD2 (6 bases each). Deletions cut 6 bases from V and 2 bases from J, with 20 bases between. CDR1 and CDR2 (germline): SQVTM, ANQGSEA. This CDR3 is 15 amino acids long. The CDR3 is CSVKGGPTTTYEQYF. DNA for the CDR3: TGCAGCGTGAAGGGGGGCCCAACCACAACCTACGAGCAGTACTTC.

The table lists this clonotype with a few counts. The V call is TRBV29-1, the J call TRBJ1-2, with D perhaps TRBD1 (5 bases). The ends were cut back, 1 base at V and 1 base at J, with 7 bases in the middle. The CDR3 consists of 13 residues. The germline gives CDR1 SQVTM, CDR2 ANQGSEA. CDR3 in amino acids: CSVEVTDNYGYTF. The DNA of the CDR3 is TGCAGCGTTGAAGTGACAGATAACTATGGCTACACCTTC.

This clonotype was counted only a few times. Written as DNA, the CDR3 is TGCAGTGCCCGTGGACTAGCGGGGTTAGAAGAGCAGTACTTC. The encoded protein is CSARGLAGLEEQYF. J is TRBJ2-7 and V is TRBV20-1; TRBD2 agrees at 12 bases. The CDR3 sequence is 14 residues long. V gave up 6 bases and J gave up 7 bases; unmatched junction bases: 10. CDR1 is DFQATT, CDR2 SNEGSKA, per germline (reference sequence).

The chain joins TRBV7-8 to TRBJ2-1; TRBD2 agrees at 12 bases. Trimming removed 1 base from V and 4 bases from J; junction bases left unmatched: 8. From germline, CDR1 is SGHVS and CDR2 FQNEAQ. The CDR3 sequence is 18 residues long. CDR3 residues: CASSLVFTGTSGYNEQFF. The CDR3 region has the DNA TGTGCCAGCAGCTTAGTTTTCACTGGGACTAGCGGGTACAATGAGCAGTTCTTC.

V usage is TRBV12-3 or TRBV12-4 and J usage is TRBJ2-5; the D gene is possibly TRBD1 (6 bases). The CDR3 sequence is 17 residues long. V was clipped by 2 bases and J by 0 bases, with 16 bases between them. CDR3 nucleotide sequence: TGTGCCAGCAGTTTATATTTTACAGGGATGTACCAAGAGACCCAGTACTTC. This sequence encodes CASSLYFTGMYQETQYF.